These 14 T cell receptor beta chains were all obtained from the same sample, sequenced in a study of blood T cells in healthy people across ages. Using a J-beta primer mix together with a sample-barcoded 5' primer, a second PCR was run for about 6 to 12 cycles. Via MiXCR, TCRdb re-called the 5' RACE reads, giving one row per CDR3 protein. Counted here are fewer than 900,000 distinct CDR3 sequences, roughly 49% occurring once; the ten biggest clones make up 25% to 35%. Input material: blood. Receptors were obtained from a woman aged 55-70 years in good health.

This chain joins TRBV7-2 and TRBJ2-5; 7 positions match TRBD1. Germline assignment: CDR1 SGHTA and CDR2 FQGNSA. The CDR3 runs to 16 residues. V gave up 2 bases and J gave up 11 bases; unmatched junction bases: 17. The CDR3 nucleotides read TGTGCCAGCAGCTTAACGGTCGAGGGGGCGAGGAATGAGCAGTACTTC. As protein: CASSLTVEGARNEQYF.

The CDR3 is CASSSGTSDPNEQFF. The DNA of the CDR3 is TGTGCCAGCAGTTCCGGGACTAGCGACCCGAATGAGCAGTTCTTC. The chain recombines TRBV6-2 or TRBV6-3 with TRBJ2-1; 10 positions match TRBD2. This CDR3 region has 15 residues. The J segment lost 7 bases and the V segment lost 4 bases, leaving 7 bases of the junction unmatched. Germline V gene sequence: CDR1 MNHEY, CDR2 SVGEGT.

This clonotype was seen just once. The chain employs TRBV5-1 and TRBJ2-4; D perhaps matches TRBD2 (6 bases). Germline CDR1 is SGHRS and CDR2 is YFSETQ. The CDR3 has 16 residues. V gave up 1 base and J gave up 8 bases, with 19 bases separating them. Here the CDR3 DNA reads TGCGCCAGCAGCTTGTACGGACGGGCGGAGCGGGACATTCAGTACTTC. Its protein product is CASSLYGRAERDIQYF. Drawing the rest from reference TRBV5-1 and TRBJ2-4, the complete variable domain is KAGVTQTPRYLIKTRGQQVTLSCSPISGHRSVSWYQQTPGQGLQFLFEYFSETQRNKGNFPGRFSGRQFSNSRSEMNVSTLELGDSALYLCASSLYGRAERDIQYFGAGTRLSVL.

This chain joins TRBV29-1 and TRBJ2-4; a weak D match, TRBD2 (6 bases). The end of the DNA is better explained by TRBJ2-7, so the J call may be wrong. This CDR3 is built from 11 residues. Germline V CDR1 and CDR2: SQVTM, ANQGSEA. In DNA form, the CDR3 reads TGCAGCGCTGGAGGGATTGACGAGCAGTACTTC. It translates to CSAGGIDEQYF.

This clonotype has a handful of counts. The CDR3: CASTVPGLARNEQFF. DNA for the CDR3: TGTGCCAGCACCGTCCCGGGGCTTGCCAGGAATGAGCAGTTCTTC. J is TRBJ2-1 and V is TRBV6-6; possibly TRBD1 or TRBD2 for D (5 bases each). CDR1 MNHNY and CDR2 SVGAGI come from the germline V gene (reference sequence). V lost 7 bases, J lost 7 bases, and 20 bases lay in between. This CDR3 contains 15 residues.

The chain links TRBV12-3 or TRBV12-4 to TRBJ2-7; 12 bases map to TRBD2. V lost 5 bases and J lost 3; bases outside the gene matches: 5. The CDR3 sequence is 15 residues long. The CDR3 nucleotides are TGTGCCAGCAGTCACGGACTAGCGGGACGCTACGAGCAGTACTTC. Protein product: CASSHGLAGRYEQYF.

This clonotype showed up just a few times. The chain joins TRBV6-2 or TRBV6-3 to TRBJ2-6, with D possibly being TRBD1 (6 bases). Germline V gene data show CDR1 as MNHEY and CDR2 as SVGEGT. The CDR3 length is 14 residues. Trimming shortened V by 6 bases and J by 3 bases, and 9 bases separated the two germline ends. The CDR3 sequence is CASRPGVGANVLTF. The DNA for the CDR3 is TGTGCCAGCAGGCCAGGGGTTGGGGCCAACGTCCTGACTTTC.

J is TRBJ1-2 and V is TRBV20-1; no reliable D call. Germline assignment: CDR1 DFQATT and CDR2 SNEGSKA (reference sequence). V lost 0 bases, J lost 6 bases, and 14 bases lay in between. The CDR3 is 14 amino acids. The CDR3 loop is CSARDATYWNGYTF. The CDR3 region has the DNA TGCAGTGCTAGAGATGCCACCTACTGGAATGGCTACACCTTC.

This clonotype was seen a handful of times. V usage is TRBV10-3 and J usage is TRBJ2-7, with D maybe TRBD1 (6 bases). V lost 11 bases and J lost 6, with 20 bases in between. CDR1 and CDR2 (germline): ENHRY, SYGVKD. CDR3 length: 13 residues. CDR3 region: CAATQGSGGEQYF. The CDR3 DNA reads TGTGCCGCAACGCAGGGGTCGGGTGGCGAGCAGTACTTC.

This clonotype was recorded a few times. V gene TRBV5-1 combines with J gene TRBJ2-1; TRBD2 matches at 8 bases. Germline V gene sequence: CDR1 SGHRS, CDR2 YFSETQ. V lost 1 base and J lost 9; bases outside the gene matches: 9. The CDR3 loop spans 15 amino acids. CDR3 amino acids: CASSLSAGEAGEQFF. DNA for the CDR3: TGCGCCAGCAGCTTGTCAGCGGGAGAAGCGGGTGAGCAGTTCTTC.

The chain is built from TRBV28 and TRBJ2-7; the D gene is possibly TRBD1 (5 bases). Germline V CDR1 and CDR2: MDHEN, SYDVKM. V gave up 3 bases and J gave up 3 bases, with 12 bases separating them. The CDR3 runs to 14 residues. CDR3 sequence (DNA): TGTGCCAGCAGTTTGGGGCCCACTTACTACGAGCAGTACTTC. This sequence encodes CASSLGPTYYEQYF. Full variable domain (missing parts from reference TRBV28 and TRBJ2-7): DVKVTQSSRYLVKRTGEKVFLECVQDMDHENMFWYRQDPGLGLRLIYFSYDVKMKEKGDIPEGYSVSREKKERFSLILESASTNQTSMYLCASSLGPTYYEQYFGPGTRLTVT.

This chain connects TRBV25-1 to TRBJ2-7; D may be TRBD2 (5 bases). V lost 5 bases, J lost 7 bases, and 9 bases lay in between. Germline V lookup: CDR1 MGHDK, CDR2 SYGVNS. The CDR3 is 11 amino acids. Here the CDR3 DNA reads TGTGCCAGCAGTCCGGCGGGTGAGCAGTACTTC. As protein: CASSPAGEQYF.

This clonotype showed up just a few times. V usage is TRBV20-1 and J usage is TRBJ2-7, with 11 nucleotides matching TRBD2. The CDR3 is 14 residues long. The V segment lost 3 bases and the J segment 3 bases; nucleotides outside the gene matches: 4. Per germline, CDR1 DFQATT and CDR2 SNEGSKA (reference sequence). CDR3 in DNA: TGCAGTGCTAGGGGGACTAGCGGACTCTACGAGCAGTACTTC. This codes for CSARGTSGLYEQYF.

This chain links TRBV20-1 with TRBJ2-7, with D perhaps TRBD2 (6 bases). The length of the CDR3 is 12 residues. Germline assignment: CDR1 DFQATT and CDR2 SNEGSKA (reference sequence). V shed 7 bases and J shed 3 bases, with 13 bases lying between them. The CDR3 is CSGGGGLYEQYF. Written as DNA, the CDR3 is TGCAGTGGGGGTGGGGGACTCTACGAGCAGTACTTC.